These T cell receptor beta chains were read from a single sample in a study of shared clonotypes between healthy human individuals. Produced via immunoSEQ multiplex PCR; TCRdb's table is partial and in-frame only. Among over a million clones listed, more than 75% were seen once. The source material was memory CD4+ T cells from PBMCs. These receptors all come from a man aged 18-30 years in good health. Some clones in this sample may be carry-over from other donors' samples. Both conserved end residues are part of each CDR3. D genes are given only for firm matches. Only some rows state a clone size, as once, few, many or a class for expanded clones.

.	.	TRBV6-1	TRBJ2-7	TGTGCCAGCAGTCGAGACAGGGAGGGCTCCTACGAGCAGTACTTC	CASSRDREGSYEQYF
.	.	TRBV7-2	TRBJ2-2	TGTGCCAGCAGCCTCGGGAATCCCGGGGAGCTGTTTTTT	CASSLGNPGELFF
.	.	TRBV19	TRBJ2-1	TGTGCCAGTAGTACGCGTCAGGGGAGGAATGAGCAGTTCTTC	CASSTRQGRNEQFF
.	.	TRBV15	TRBJ1-2	TGTGCCACCAGCAGAGATCGGAGGGAGGGCTATGGCTACACCTTC	CATSRDRREGYGYTF
TRBD2	.	TRBV5-1	TRBJ2-1	TGCGCCAGCAGCCGGTGGACTAGCTCCTACAATGAGCAGTTCTTC	CASSRWTSSYNEQFF
.	.	TRBV15	TRBJ2-5	TGTGCCATATGGCACAGGGTAACTGAGACCCAGTACTTC	CAIWHRVTETQYF
.	.	TRBV4-1	TRBJ1-4	TGCGCCAGCAGCCAAGGGTTTGCTGTTAATGAAAAACTGTTTTTT	CASSQGFAVNEKLFF
TRBD1	.	TRBV19	TRBJ1-1	TGTGCCAGTAGTCGGGGACAGAGGAACACTGAAGCTTTCTTT	CASSRGQRNTEAFF
TRBD1	.	TRBV11-1	TRBJ2-1	TGTGCCAGCAGCCTGACAGGGGCCTACAATGAGCAGTTCTTC	CASSLTGAYNEQFF
TRBD2	.	TRBV7-3	TRBJ2-1	TGTGCCAGCAGCCCCCATCTAGCGGGAGGTGGCAATGAGCAGTTCTTC	CASSPHLAGGGNEQFF
.	once	TRBV15	TRBJ2-5	TGTGCCACCAGCAGAGGGGGAGATCAAGAGACCCAGTACTTC	CATSRGGDQETQYF
.	.	TRBV6-1	TRBJ1-1	TGTGCCAGCAGTGATGCCTGGGACACTGAAGCTTTCTTT	CASSDAWDTEAFF
TRBD1	.	TRBV7-9	TRBJ2-7	TGTGCCAGCAGCAACGGACAGGGGGCCTACGAGCAGTACTTC	CASSNGQGAYEQYF
TRBD2	many	TRBV7-8	TRBJ2-1	TGTGCCAGCAGCCCACGGGAGGCGGGGGGCTATGAGCAGTTCTTC	CASSPREAGGYEQFF
TRBD1	.	TRBV28	TRBJ2-7	TGTGCCAGCAGTCCGGGACAGCCGGACGAGCAGTACTTC	CASSPGQPDEQYF
.	.	TRBV9	TRBJ2-1	TGTGCCAGCAGCCCTACGAATTCCTACAATGAGCAGTTCTTC	CASSPTNSYNEQFF
TRBD1	.	TRBV19	TRBJ2-3	TGTGCCAGTAGTTGGGACAGGGCGTCAGATACGCAGTATTTT	CASSWDRASDTQYF
.	.	TRBV4-3	TRBJ1-2	TGCGCCAGCAGCCAATGGGGGACCAGCAGGGGCTACACCTTC	CASSQWGTSRGYTF
.	.	TRBV7-2	TRBJ2-1	TGTGCCAGCAGCCCCGGAGCGGTAGCCACTGAGCAGTTCTTC	CASSPGAVATEQFF
TRBD1	.	TRBV5-1	TRBJ2-1	TGCGCCAGCAGCTTTACAGGGGGCGCGCACAATGAGCAGTTCTTC	CASSFTGGAHNEQFF
.	once	TRBV15	TRBJ2-5	TGTGCCACCAGCAGGCCCCAGGGGCCCCGGGGGACCCAGTACTTC	CATSRPQGPRGTQYF
.	.	TRBV19	TRBJ1-2	TGTGCCAGTAAGCCCTCGGGGGGACGCCTTGGCTACACCTTC	CASKPSGGRLGYTF
.	.	TRBV20-1	TRBJ1-1	TGCAGTGTCGTATGGACTGAAGCTTTCTTT	CSVVWTEAFF
TRBD1	.	TRBV6-6	TRBJ2-7	TGTGCCAGCAGGCCGGGACAGGGGGCCTACGAGCAGTACTTC	CASRPGQGAYEQYF
.	once	TRBV5-4	TRBJ1-2	TGTGCCAGCAGCTTGGTCCAGGGGACGTATGGCTACACCTTC	CASSLVQGTYGYTF
TRBD2	.	TRBV7-8	TRBJ2-3	TGTGCCAGCAGCTTCGTCGGGGGGACAGATACGCAGTATTTT	CASSFVGGTDTQYF
TRBD1	once	TRBV28	TRBJ1-4	TGTGCCAGCAGCACAATACAACAGGGGGCGCGGGAAAAACTGTTTTTT	CASSTIQQGAREKLFF
TRBD2	.	TRBV10-3	TRBJ2-3	TGTGCCATCAGTGAACGAAGGCGGACTAGCGGTAGCACAGATACGCAGTATTTT	CAISERRRTSGSTDTQYF
.	.	TRBV7-3	TRBJ2-1	TGTGCCAGCAGCTTATTTGCGAGGGATGAGCAGTTCTTC	CASSLFARDEQFF
TRBD1	once	TRBV6-1	TRBJ1-5	TGTGCCAGCAGTGGGGGGGGACAGGGGCATGCCCAGCCCCAGCATTTT	CASSGGGQGHAQPQHF
.	.	TRBV5-1	TRBJ2-5	TGCGCCAGCAGCTTGGGTTTCGGGACCGAAGAGACCCAGTACTTC	CASSLGFGTEETQYF
TRBD2	.	TRBV27	TRBJ2-2	TGTGCCAGCAGTCCCCTAGCGGGAGGGGGTCCCGGGGAGCTGTTTTTT	CASSPLAGGGPGELFF
TRBD1	.	TRBV27	TRBJ1-1	TGTGCCAGCAGACCGACCGGGCAGGGGGCGCGCGACACTGAAGCTTTCTTT	CASRPTGQGARDTEAFF
.	.	TRBV2	TRBJ1-1	TGTGCCAGCAGTGCAAATGGAAGGCCGAACACTGAAGCTTTCTTT	CASSANGRPNTEAFF
TRBD2	.	TRBV7-2	TRBJ2-7	TGTGCCAGCAGCTTAGTACTAGCGGGAGGGACCCCCTACGAGCAGTACTTC	CASSLVLAGGTPYEQYF
.	once	TRBV5-6	TRBJ2-7	TGTGCCAGCAGCTCCACAGCAGGGGTCAGCAAGCAGTACTTC	CASSSTAGVSKQYF
.	.	TRBV29-1	TRBJ2-3	TGCAGCGTTGTGCAGACTTCTAGCACAGATACGCAGTATTTT	CSVVQTSSTDTQYF
TRBD2	.	TRBV28	TRBJ2-7	TGTGCCAGCAGTCGGACTAGCGGAGCCTACGAGCAGTACTTC	CASSRTSGAYEQYF
.	.	TRBV18	TRBJ2-7	TGTGCCAGCTCACCAGGGACCTACGAGCAGTACTTC	CASSPGTYEQYF
TRBD2	.	TRBV4-3	TRBJ2-2	TGCGCCAGCAGCAAGCAACCCCGACTAGCGGGAACTGGGGAGCTGTTTTTT	CASSKQPRLAGTGELFF
TRBD1	.	TRBV11-2	TRBJ2-7	TGTGCCAGCAGCATACGACAGGGCGCTTTGGAGCAGTACTTC	CASSIRQGALEQYF
TRBD2	.	TRBV6-5	TRBJ2-7	TGTGCCAGCAGCGACACTAGCGGGACCCGGCAGTACTTC	CASSDTSGTRQYF
.	few	TRBV7-3	TRBJ2-1	TGTGCCAGCAGCTCCGACTCCTACAATGAGCAGTTCTTC	CASSSDSYNEQFF
.	few	TRBV11-3	TRBJ1-1	TGTGCCAGCAGTGCCGGGCAGGAGACTGAAGCTTTCTTT	CASSAGQETEAFF
TRBD1	.	TRBV10-3	TRBJ2-7	TGTGCCATCAGAGGGACAGGGTCCTACGAGCAGTACTTC	CAIRGTGSYEQYF
TRBD2	once	TRBV5-8	TRBJ2-2	TGTGCCAGCAGCTGGACTAGCGGGAGCGACACCGGGGAGCTGTTTTTT	CASSWTSGSDTGELFF
.	.	TRBV2	TRBJ2-2	TGTGCCAGCAGTGTGAGCGGGCCGCACACCGGGGAGCTGTTTTTT	CASSVSGPHTGELFF
.	.	TRBV7-2	TRBJ1-1	TGTGCCAGCAGCTTCGGACGGGGGAACACTGAAGCTTTCTTT	CASSFGRGNTEAFF
TRBD2	.	TRBV5-4	TRBJ2-1	TGTGCCACCACGCTGGGGCTAGCGGGAGGGGCGCCCTACAATGAGCAGTTCTTC	CATTLGLAGGAPYNEQFF
.	once	TRBV6-1	TRBJ1-3	TGTGCCAGCAGTGAGAACAGTCGTGGAAACACCATATATTTT	CASSENSRGNTIYF
.	.	TRBV27	TRBJ1-5	TGTGCCAGCAGTTTACGTAGGGATCAGCCCCAGCATTTT	CASSLRRDQPQHF